This T cell receptor beta chain was retrieved from a study of shared clonotypes between healthy human individuals. Terminally differentiated effector memory CD45RA+ cells were left out of the naive CD8 fraction, which was CD45RO-negative and positively selected for CCR7. This clone was recorded once. The data were produced by immunoSEQ multiplex PCR, yet TCRdb's version contains in-frame clones alone and is incomplete. The sample has millions of clones; 85% to 95% are singletons. V dropped 1 base and J dropped 3; count of bases not matched to a gene: 7. CDR3 length equals 16 residues. Germline V gene lookup returns CDR1 MNHEY and CDR2 SMNVEV (reference sequence).

Material for sequencing was naive CD8+ T cells from PBMCs. J is TRBJ2-7 and V is TRBV27, with 9 positions matching TRBD1. This clonotype was sampled from a young man in good health. Some clones in this sample may be carry-over from other donors' samples. The chain's CDR3 is CASSLLGGQGGYEQYF. CDR3 nucleotides: TGTGCCAGCAGTTTATTGGGGGGACAGGGAGGCTACGAGCAGTACTTC.